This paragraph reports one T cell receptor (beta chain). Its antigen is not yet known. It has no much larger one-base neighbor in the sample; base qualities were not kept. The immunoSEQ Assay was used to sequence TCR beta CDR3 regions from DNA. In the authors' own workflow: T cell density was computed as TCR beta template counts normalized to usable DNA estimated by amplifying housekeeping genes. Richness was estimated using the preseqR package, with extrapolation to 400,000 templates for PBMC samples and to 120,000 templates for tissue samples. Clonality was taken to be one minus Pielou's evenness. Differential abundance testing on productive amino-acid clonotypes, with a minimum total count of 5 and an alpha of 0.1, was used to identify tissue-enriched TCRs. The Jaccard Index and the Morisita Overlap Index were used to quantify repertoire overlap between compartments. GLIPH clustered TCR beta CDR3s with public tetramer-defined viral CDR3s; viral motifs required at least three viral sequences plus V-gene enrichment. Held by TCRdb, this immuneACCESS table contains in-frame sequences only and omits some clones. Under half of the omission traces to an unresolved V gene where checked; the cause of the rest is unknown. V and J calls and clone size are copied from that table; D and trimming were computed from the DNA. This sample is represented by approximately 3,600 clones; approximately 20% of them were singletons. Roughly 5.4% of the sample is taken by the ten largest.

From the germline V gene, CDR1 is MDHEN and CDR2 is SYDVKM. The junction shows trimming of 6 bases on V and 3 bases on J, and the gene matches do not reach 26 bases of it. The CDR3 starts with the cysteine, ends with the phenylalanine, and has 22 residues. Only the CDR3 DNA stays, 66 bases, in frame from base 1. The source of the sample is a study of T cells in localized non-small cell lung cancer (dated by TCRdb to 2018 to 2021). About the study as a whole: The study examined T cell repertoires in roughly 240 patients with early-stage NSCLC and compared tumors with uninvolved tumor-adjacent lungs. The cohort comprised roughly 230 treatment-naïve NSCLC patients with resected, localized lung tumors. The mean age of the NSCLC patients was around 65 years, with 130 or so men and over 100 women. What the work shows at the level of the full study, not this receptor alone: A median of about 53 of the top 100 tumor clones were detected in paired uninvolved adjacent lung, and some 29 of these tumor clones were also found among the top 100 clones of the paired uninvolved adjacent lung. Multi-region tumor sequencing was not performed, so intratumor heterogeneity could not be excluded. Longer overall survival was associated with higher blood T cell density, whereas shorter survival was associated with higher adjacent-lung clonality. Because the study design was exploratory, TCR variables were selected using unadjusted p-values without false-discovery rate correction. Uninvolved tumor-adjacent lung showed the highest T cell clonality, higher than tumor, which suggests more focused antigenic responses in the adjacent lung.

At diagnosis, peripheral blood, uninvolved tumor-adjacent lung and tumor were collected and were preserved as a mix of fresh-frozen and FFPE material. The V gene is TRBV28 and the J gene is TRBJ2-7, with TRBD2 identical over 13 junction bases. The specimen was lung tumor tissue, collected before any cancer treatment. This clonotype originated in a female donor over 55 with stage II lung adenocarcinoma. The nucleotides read TGTGCCAGCAGCTATGGGACTAGCGGGACCCGAAGCCGCTCCAACGGTTTCTACGAGCAGTACTTC. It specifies CASSYGTSGTRSRSNGFYEQYF.